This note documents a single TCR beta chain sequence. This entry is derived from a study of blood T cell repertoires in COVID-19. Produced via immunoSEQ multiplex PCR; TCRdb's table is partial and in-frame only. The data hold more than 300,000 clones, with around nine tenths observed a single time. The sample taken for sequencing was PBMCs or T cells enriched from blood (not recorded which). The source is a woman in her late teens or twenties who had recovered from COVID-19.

The CDR3 region has the DNA TGTGCCAGCAGCGACAGGGGGCGATCCCACGAGCAGTACTTC. This gives the protein CASSDRGRSHEQYF. The chain recombines TRBV7-6 with TRBJ2-7, with 10 bases aligning to TRBD1. Per germline, CDR1 SGHVS and CDR2 FNYEAQ. This CDR3 is built from 14 residues. With V trimmed by 5 bases and J by 5 bases, 6 bases remained unmatched.